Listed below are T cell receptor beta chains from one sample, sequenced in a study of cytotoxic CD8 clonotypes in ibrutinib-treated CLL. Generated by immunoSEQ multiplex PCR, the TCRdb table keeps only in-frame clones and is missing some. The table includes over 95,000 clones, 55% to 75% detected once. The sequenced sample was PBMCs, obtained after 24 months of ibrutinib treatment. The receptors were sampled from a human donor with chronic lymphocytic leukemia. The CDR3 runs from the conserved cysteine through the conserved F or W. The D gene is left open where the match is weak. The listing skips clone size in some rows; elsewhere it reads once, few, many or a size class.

cdr3_nt: TGTGCCAGCAGTGCGGGAGCGTTTTCACCCGCCTACGAGCAGTACTTC; cdr3_aa: CASSAGAFSPAYEQYF; v_call: TRBV6-1; d_call: -; j_call: TRBJ2-7; clone_size: -
cdr3_nt: TGTGCCAGCAGCAACCGGGACGGTTCCTACGAGCAGTACTTC; cdr3_aa: CASSNRDGSYEQYF; v_call: TRBV28; d_call: -; j_call: TRBJ2-7; clone_size: few
cdr3_nt: TGTGCCAGCAGCGTAGGTGGGAATAGGGGTGGCTACACCTTC; cdr3_aa: CASSVGGNRGGYTF; v_call: TRBV9; d_call: -; j_call: TRBJ1-2; clone_size: -
cdr3_nt: TGTGCCAGCAGCTTGAGGGGCTACACCTTC; cdr3_aa: CASSLRGYTF; v_call: TRBV11-3; d_call: -; j_call: TRBJ1-2; clone_size: -
cdr3_nt: TGCGCCAGCAGCTTGGGGGGGCCCGGGACTAGCGGGAACGCCTACAATGAGCAGTTCTTC; cdr3_aa: CASSLGGPGTSGNAYNEQFF; v_call: TRBV5-1; d_call: TRBD2; j_call: TRBJ2-1; clone_size: -
cdr3_nt: TGCGCCAGCAGCGGGGAGTCGAGTCGGTACGGGCAGTTCTTC; cdr3_aa: CASSGESSRYGQFF; v_call: TRBV5-1; d_call: -; j_call: TRBJ2-1; clone_size: -
cdr3_nt: TGTGCCAGCAGCCAAGATTCAGAAGGCTACACCTTC; cdr3_aa: CASSQDSEGYTF; v_call: TRBV7-6; d_call: -; j_call: TRBJ1-2; clone_size: medium-sized
cdr3_nt: TGTGCCAGCAGCCAGAACAGGGAGTATGGCTACACCTTC; cdr3_aa: CASSQNREYGYTF; v_call: TRBV7-9; d_call: -; j_call: TRBJ1-2; clone_size: -
cdr3_nt: TGTGCCAGCAGTTCCCACTCCCTGGGGGAAGAGACCCAGTACTTC; cdr3_aa: CASSSHSLGEETQYF; v_call: TRBV27; d_call: -; j_call: TRBJ2-5; clone_size: -
cdr3_nt: TGTGCCAGCAGTTGGACGACAGCCCTTGAAGCTTTCTTT; cdr3_aa: CASSWTTALEAFF; v_call: TRBV28; d_call: -; j_call: TRBJ1-1; clone_size: -
cdr3_nt: TGCGCCAGCAGCCCTTCCAGGACCGGCGATACGCAGTATTTT; cdr3_aa: CASSPSRTGDTQYF; v_call: TRBV5-1; d_call: -; j_call: TRBJ2-3; clone_size: -
cdr3_nt: TGTGCCAGCAAGGGGGGGGTTATATCAGATACGCAGTATTTT; cdr3_aa: CASKGGVISDTQYF; v_call: TRBV28; d_call: -; j_call: TRBJ2-3; clone_size: -
cdr3_nt: TGTGCCAGCAGCTTAGGCCTCCCGGGACAGGGGAGGTGGCAGTTCTTC; cdr3_aa: CASSLGLPGQGRWQFF; v_call: TRBV11-2; d_call: TRBD1; j_call: TRBJ2-1; clone_size: -
cdr3_nt: TGTGCCAGCAGCTCGAACAGGGGGCGCAGGGAGACCCAGTACTTC; cdr3_aa: CASSSNRGRRETQYF; v_call: TRBV7-9; d_call: TRBD1; j_call: TRBJ2-5; clone_size: -
cdr3_nt: TGTGCCAGCAGTGAGGGGAAATCGAACACTGAAGCTTTCTTT; cdr3_aa: CASSEGKSNTEAFF; v_call: TRBV25-1; d_call: -; j_call: TRBJ1-1; clone_size: -
cdr3_nt: TGTGCCAGCAGCAATGACCGGAGTCAGCCCCAGCATTTT; cdr3_aa: CASSNDRSQPQHF; v_call: TRBV11-2; d_call: -; j_call: TRBJ1-5; clone_size: few
cdr3_nt: TGTGCCAGCAGCCTGGCAGGCTTAGGGACCGGGGAGCTGTTTTTT; cdr3_aa: CASSLAGLGTGELFF; v_call: TRBV27; d_call: -; j_call: TRBJ2-2; clone_size: few
cdr3_nt: TGTGCCAGCAGTCCCCAGATAACCGGGGAGCTGTTTTTT; cdr3_aa: CASSPQITGELFF; v_call: TRBV27; d_call: -; j_call: TRBJ2-2; clone_size: few
cdr3_nt: TGTGCCAGCAGCCAGGCGGAGGACTACGAGCAGTACTTC; cdr3_aa: CASSQAEDYEQYF; v_call: TRBV7-9; d_call: -; j_call: TRBJ2-7; clone_size: once
cdr3_nt: TGTGCCACCAGTCCCAGGGGGCGCGTCGAGGAGACCCAGTACTTC; cdr3_aa: CATSPRGRVEETQYF; v_call: TRBV15; d_call: TRBD1; j_call: TRBJ2-5; clone_size: once
cdr3_nt: TGTGCCAGCAGCGCGCGACTAGCGGGAGTTAGCACAGATACGCAGTATTTT; cdr3_aa: CASSARLAGVSTDTQYF; v_call: TRBV7-2; d_call: TRBD2; j_call: TRBJ2-3; clone_size: -
cdr3_nt: TGTGCCAGCAAAGACGGGGGGGCCTACGAGCAGTACTTC; cdr3_aa: CASKDGGAYEQYF; v_call: TRBV25-1; d_call: TRBD2; j_call: TRBJ2-7; clone_size: few
cdr3_nt: TGTGCCAGTAGTATGGGACAGGGCTACAATGAGCAGTTCTTC; cdr3_aa: CASSMGQGYNEQFF; v_call: TRBV19; d_call: TRBD1; j_call: TRBJ2-1; clone_size: many
cdr3_nt: TGCGCCAGCAGCTTGCCCAGTGTCTCTGGGGCCAACGTCCTGACTTTC; cdr3_aa: CASSLPSVSGANVLTF; v_call: TRBV5-1; d_call: -; j_call: TRBJ2-6; clone_size: -
cdr3_nt: TGTGCCAGCAGCTTAGCGGGGTCCGGGGAGCTGTTTTTT; cdr3_aa: CASSLAGSGELFF; v_call: TRBV7-3; d_call: -; j_call: TRBJ2-2; clone_size: -
cdr3_nt: TGTGCCAGCAGTTACATAACCGGGACAGGTGGGCTCTTC; cdr3_aa: CASSYITGTGGLF; v_call: TRBV6-6; d_call: TRBD1; j_call: TRBJ2-1; clone_size: -
cdr3_nt: TGTGCCTGGAGTGTAGTGGAAACCTATGGCTACACCTTC; cdr3_aa: CAWSVVETYGYTF; v_call: TRBV30; d_call: -; j_call: TRBJ1-2; clone_size: -
cdr3_nt: TGTGCCAGTAGTACTTTGCAGGGATCGACTGAAGCTTTCTTT; cdr3_aa: CASSTLQGSTEAFF; v_call: TRBV19; d_call: -; j_call: TRBJ1-1; clone_size: -
cdr3_nt: TGTGCCAGCTCACTTCTCGGGAATGATGAGCAGTTCTTC; cdr3_aa: CASSLLGNDEQFF; v_call: TRBV18; d_call: -; j_call: TRBJ2-1; clone_size: few
cdr3_nt: TGTGCCAGTAAGTGGCTGGGAGAAAATCAGCCCCAGCATTTT; cdr3_aa: CASKWLGENQPQHF; v_call: TRBV19; d_call: -; j_call: TRBJ1-5; clone_size: -
cdr3_nt: TGCAGCGTTGTTCTAGGAAATTATGGCTACACCTTC; cdr3_aa: CSVVLGNYGYTF; v_call: TRBV29-1; d_call: -; j_call: TRBJ1-2; clone_size: -
cdr3_nt: TGTGCCAGCAGCCCCAGTTCCCGCACAGATACGCAGTATTTT; cdr3_aa: CASSPSSRTDTQYF; v_call: TRBV13; d_call: -; j_call: TRBJ2-3; clone_size: -
cdr3_nt: TGTGCCAGCAGGGTTGAGCGGCCCTACAATGAGCAGTTCTTC; cdr3_aa: CASRVERPYNEQFF; v_call: TRBV2; d_call: -; j_call: TRBJ2-1; clone_size: -
cdr3_nt: TGTGCCAGCAGCCACCAAGAACAGGGGCCTAGTAGCAATCAGCCCCAGCATTTT; cdr3_aa: CASSHQEQGPSSNQPQHF; v_call: TRBV4-2; d_call: TRBD1; j_call: TRBJ1-5; clone_size: -
cdr3_nt: TGTGCCAGCAGCTTAACAGGGTTGGTTTGGGATCAGCCCCAGCATTTT; cdr3_aa: CASSLTGLVWDQPQHF; v_call: TRBV7-8; d_call: -; j_call: TRBJ1-5; clone_size: -
cdr3_nt: TGTGCCAGCTCACCAATCTTAGGGGAAGAGACCCAGTACTTC; cdr3_aa: CASSPILGEETQYF; v_call: TRBV18; d_call: -; j_call: TRBJ2-5; clone_size: once
cdr3_nt: TGTGCCAGCAGCTTGGAACAGGGATCACTCTACGAGCAGTACTTC; cdr3_aa: CASSLEQGSLYEQYF; v_call: TRBV5-4; d_call: -; j_call: TRBJ2-7; clone_size: -
cdr3_nt: TGCGCCAGCAGCCAGATTTTTGAGGGACAGGGGAGGTCACCCCTCCACTTT; cdr3_aa: CASSQIFEGQGRSPLHF; v_call: TRBV4-1; d_call: TRBD1; j_call: TRBJ1-6; clone_size: -
cdr3_nt: TGTGCCAGCAGCGTAGCTACCGGACACAATGAGCAGTTCTTC; cdr3_aa: CASSVATGHNEQFF; v_call: TRBV9; d_call: -; j_call: TRBJ2-1; clone_size: -
cdr3_nt: TGTGCCACCAAGCGCAGGGGCACCAACTATGGCTACACCTTC; cdr3_aa: CATKRRGTNYGYTF; v_call: TRBV6-5; d_call: -; j_call: TRBJ1-2; clone_size: -
cdr3_nt: TGTGCCAGCAGTGCTGCAGGGGGCTCTAACACTGAAGCTTTCTTT; cdr3_aa: CASSAAGGSNTEAFF; v_call: TRBV6-4; d_call: TRBD1; j_call: TRBJ1-1; clone_size: -
cdr3_nt: TGCGCCAGCAGCTTGCAGGCAGGGCCGTACAATGAGCAGTTCTTC; cdr3_aa: CASSLQAGPYNEQFF; v_call: TRBV5-1; d_call: -; j_call: TRBJ2-1; clone_size: -
cdr3_nt: TGTGCCAGCAGCGCGGACTTGGGACTAGCGGGGGTCTCGGCCGGGGAGCTGTTTTTT; cdr3_aa: CASSADLGLAGVSAGELFF; v_call: TRBV9; d_call: TRBD2; j_call: TRBJ2-2; clone_size: -
cdr3_nt: TGTGCCAGCTGGAAGAACTATGGCTACACCTTC; cdr3_aa: CASWKNYGYTF; v_call: TRBV25-1; d_call: -; j_call: TRBJ1-2; clone_size: few
cdr3_nt: TGTGCCTGGAGTAGGGGGCCCTCCTCCTACGAGCAGTACTTC; cdr3_aa: CAWSRGPSSYEQYF; v_call: TRBV30; d_call: TRBD1; j_call: TRBJ2-7; clone_size: -
cdr3_nt: TGCGCCAGCAGCTTGACCGGGACAGGGGGCCCCCTTACCTACGAGCAGTACTTC; cdr3_aa: CASSLTGTGGPLTYEQYF; v_call: TRBV5-1; d_call: TRBD1; j_call: TRBJ2-7; clone_size: -
cdr3_nt: TGTGCCAGCAGTACCCTCGGGACCGCTAACTATGGCTACACCTTC; cdr3_aa: CASSTLGTANYGYTF; v_call: TRBV6-6; d_call: -; j_call: TRBJ1-2; clone_size: -
cdr3_nt: TGTGCCAGCAGTTCCTTAGCGGGGGCCACCTACAATGAGCAGTTCTTC; cdr3_aa: CASSSLAGATYNEQFF; v_call: TRBV6-5; d_call: TRBD2; j_call: TRBJ2-1; clone_size: few
cdr3_nt: TGCGCCAGCGGATATGACAGGGTTCCGTACTTC; cdr3_aa: CASGYDRVPYF; v_call: TRBV10-2; d_call: TRBD1; j_call: TRBJ2-7; clone_size: few
cdr3_nt: TGTGCCAGCAGCCAACCTTGGACTGAAGCTTTCTTT; cdr3_aa: CASSQPWTEAFF; v_call: TRBV28; d_call: -; j_call: TRBJ1-1; clone_size: -
cdr3_nt: TGTGCCAGTAGTAAGACCGAAGGGGGGACTTATGGCTACACCTTC; cdr3_aa: CASSKTEGGTYGYTF; v_call: TRBV19; d_call: -; j_call: TRBJ1-2; clone_size: -
cdr3_nt: TGTGCCAGCAGCTTTAGGCGGCAGGGGAACTACGAGCAGTACTTC; cdr3_aa: CASSFRRQGNYEQYF; v_call: TRBV7-2; d_call: -; j_call: TRBJ2-7; clone_size: few
cdr3_nt: TGCGCCAGCAGCCAAGAAGGTCATCAGGGGGTAGGCTATGGCTACACCTTC; cdr3_aa: CASSQEGHQGVGYGYTF; v_call: TRBV4-1; d_call: TRBD1; j_call: TRBJ1-2; clone_size: few
cdr3_nt: TGTGCCTGGAGTATACAGGGTTCGGGAGGCTACACCTTC; cdr3_aa: CAWSIQGSGGYTF; v_call: TRBV30; d_call: -; j_call: TRBJ1-2; clone_size: -
cdr3_nt: TGTGCCAGCAGCCCCTCGGGAACACCTAACTATGGCTACACCTTC; cdr3_aa: CASSPSGTPNYGYTF; v_call: TRBV7-9; d_call: -; j_call: TRBJ1-2; clone_size: -